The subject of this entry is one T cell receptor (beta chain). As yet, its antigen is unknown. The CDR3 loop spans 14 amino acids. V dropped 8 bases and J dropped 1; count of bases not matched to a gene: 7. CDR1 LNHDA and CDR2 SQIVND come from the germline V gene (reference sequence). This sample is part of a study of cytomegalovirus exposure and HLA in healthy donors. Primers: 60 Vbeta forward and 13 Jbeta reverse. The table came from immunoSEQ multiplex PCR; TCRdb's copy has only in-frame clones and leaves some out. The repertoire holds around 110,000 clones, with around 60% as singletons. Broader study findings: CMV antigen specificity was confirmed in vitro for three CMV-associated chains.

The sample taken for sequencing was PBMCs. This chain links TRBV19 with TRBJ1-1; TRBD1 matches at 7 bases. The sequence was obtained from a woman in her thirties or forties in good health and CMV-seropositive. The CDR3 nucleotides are TGTGCCAGTTCAGTGGGACAGCCGAACACTGAAGCTTTCTTT. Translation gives CASSVGQPNTEAFF.